This TCR beta chain was observed in a study of cytomegalovirus exposure and HLA in healthy donors. A word on this clone: Its antigen is still unknown.

Germline-derived CDR1 and CDR2 are SQVTM and ANQGSEA. Trimming pared 4 bases from V and 12 bases from J, leaving 19 bases between. CDR3 length: 13 amino acids. PCR employed 60 Vbeta and 13 Jbeta primers. Generated by immunoSEQ multiplex PCR, the TCRdb table keeps only in-frame clones and is missing some. This sample carries about 96,000 clones, approximately 75% of them seen once, and the ten largest clones take 2.5% to 3.5%. General study results and limits: Presence/absence analyses rested on an assumption that sequencing depth was roughly uniform across donors. The study had only CMV serostatus as immune exposure information. A list of 150 to 200 TCR beta chains associated with cytomegalovirus was given. The dataset shows that most TCR sequences were rare, while some public TCRs occurred in many donors.

The chain joins TRBV29-1 to TRBJ2-1, with TRBD1 as a possible D gene (5 bases). The sequenced material came from PBMCs. The origin of this receptor is a female donor in good health and CMV-seropositive. The CDR3, as DNA: TGCAGCGTTGCCCTATCCACACTCACAGGGCAGTTCTTC. It specifies CSVALSTLTGQFF.